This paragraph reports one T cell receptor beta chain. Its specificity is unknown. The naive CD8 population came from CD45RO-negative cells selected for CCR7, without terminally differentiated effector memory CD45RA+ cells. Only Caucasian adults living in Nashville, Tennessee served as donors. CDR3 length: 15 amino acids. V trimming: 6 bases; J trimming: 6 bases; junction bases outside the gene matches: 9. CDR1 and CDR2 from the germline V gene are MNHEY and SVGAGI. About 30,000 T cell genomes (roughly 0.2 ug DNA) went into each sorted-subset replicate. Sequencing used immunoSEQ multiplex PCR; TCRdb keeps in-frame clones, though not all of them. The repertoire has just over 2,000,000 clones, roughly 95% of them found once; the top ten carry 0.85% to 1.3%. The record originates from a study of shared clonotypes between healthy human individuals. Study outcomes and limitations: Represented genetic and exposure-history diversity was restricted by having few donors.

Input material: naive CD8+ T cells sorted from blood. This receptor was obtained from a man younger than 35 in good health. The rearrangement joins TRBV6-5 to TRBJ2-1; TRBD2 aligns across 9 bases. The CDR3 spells CASRNQREDSNEQFF. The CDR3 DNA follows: TGTGCCAGCAGAAATCAGCGGGAGGACTCCAATGAGCAGTTCTTC.